The 12 T cell receptor beta chains below all came from one sample that was sequenced in a study of blood T cell repertoires in COVID-19. Profiling relied on immunoSEQ multiplex PCR, and the TCRdb table lists in-frame clones only, not all of them. This sample has about 56,000 clones; roughly 84% occur once, and the top ten carry around 13%. Specimen: peripheral blood. The receptors were sampled from a woman over 75 with acute or convalescent COVID-19.

This clone was detected a few times. This sequence joins TRBV9 and TRBJ1-2, with D tentatively TRBD1 (6 bases). The V and J ends lost 3 bases and 4 bases respectively, with 19 bases between them. The CDR3 runs 16 residues. Germline V gene lookup returns CDR1 SGDLS and CDR2 YYNGEE. As DNA, the CDR3 is TGTGCCAGCAGCGCTTCTCCCGGGGGGCAGGGCTATGGCTACACCTTC. Amino acids: CASSASPGGQGYGYTF.

This sequence joins TRBV10-3 and TRBJ1-2; possible D gene TRBD1, 5 bases. CDR3 length: 17 amino acids. With 6 bases removed from V and 0 bases from J, the gap between germline ends came to 20 bases. The germline V gene encodes CDR1 ENHRY and CDR2 SYGVKD. The CDR3 region is CAIRWAALGQSNYGYTF. CDR3 nucleotides: TGTGCCATCAGATGGGCGGCCTTGGGGCAGTCTAACTATGGCTACACCTTC.

The chain recombines TRBV7-9 with TRBJ2-7; 8 positions match TRBD2. Germline V lookup: CDR1 SEHNR, CDR2 FQNEAQ (reference sequence). The CDR3 runs to 15 residues. Germline trimming cut 1 base from V and 2 bases from J; bases unmatched to any gene: 4. The CDR3 nucleotides are TGTGCCAGCAGCTTAGAGCGGGGGACCCCCTACGAGCAGTACTTC. Residues: CASSLERGTPYEQYF.

The rearrangement links TRBV27 to TRBJ1-2; D remains ambiguous. This CDR3 has 11 amino acids. Trimming cost V 6 bases and J 8 bases, with 10 bases left between them. Germline V gives CDR1 MNHEY, CDR2 SMNVEV (reference sequence). DNA for the CDR3: TGTGCCAGCAGCCCCGGGTACGGCTACACCTTC. Translating it yields CASSPGYGYTF.

This chain connects TRBV29-1 to TRBJ1-1; 7 positions agree with TRBD1. The V gene's germline CDR1 is SQVTM and CDR2 ANQGSEA. This CDR3 has 13 amino acids. V gave up 4 bases and J gave up 5 bases; unmatched junction bases: 7. The CDR3 DNA follows: TGCAGCGTTGCGCGACAGGGTAAAACTGAAGCTTTCTTT. As protein: CSVARQGKTEAFF.

This sequence joins TRBV5-1 and TRBJ1-1, with 9 positions matching TRBD1. The V gene's germline CDR1 is SGHRS and CDR2 YFSETQ. This CDR3 is 15 amino acids long. The V gene end was trimmed by 4 bases and the J gene end by 1 base; junction bases not matched to a gene: 5. Here the CDR3 DNA reads TGCGCCAGCAGCACCGGACAGGGGAAGAACACTGAAGCTTTCTTT. Translating gives CASSTGQGKNTEAFF. Drawing the rest from reference TRBV5-1 and TRBJ1-1, the complete variable domain is KAGVTQTPRYLIKTRGQQVTLSCSPISGHRSVSWYQQTPGQGLQFLFEYFSETQRNKGNFPGRFSGRQFSNSRSEMNVSTLELGDSALYLCASSTGQGKNTEAFFGQGTRLTVV.

The chain recombines TRBV5-1 with TRBJ1-1; D perhaps matches TRBD1 (6 bases). The CDR3 has 19 residues. Trimming pared 0 bases from V and 1 base from J, leaving 22 bases between. The V gene's germline CDR1 is SGHRS and CDR2 YFSETQ. This CDR3 reads CASSLAIPRTVSTNTEAFF. CDR3 sequence (DNA): TGCGCCAGCAGCTTGGCCATTCCCCGGACAGTTAGTACGAACACTGAAGCTTTCTTT.

This clone was seen ten or more times. This chain connects TRBV10-1 to TRBJ2-3, with D uncertain. Trimming took off 4 bases at V and 0 bases at J, with 5 bases between the two ends. Germline-derived CDR1 and CDR2 are WNHNN and SYGVQD (reference sequence). This CDR3 is built from 13 residues. This CDR3 reads CASSARSTDTQYF. In DNA form, the CDR3 reads TGCGCCAGCAGTGCCCGGAGCACAGATACGCAGTATTTT.

The chain couples TRBV2 to TRBJ1-5; 9 nucleotides line up with TRBD1. Germline V CDR1 and CDR2: SNHLY, FYNNEI. V gave up 6 bases and J gave up 9 bases; unmatched junction bases: 15. This CDR3 has 16 amino acids. CDR3 DNA sequence: TGTGCCAGCAGACCTAGGACAGGGGTCGAATCAGGGCCCCAGCATTTT. Encoded protein: CASRPRTGVESGPQHF.

This rearrangement joins TRBV18 to TRBJ1-2; D not resolved. There are 13 residues in the CDR3. Trimming shortened V by 2 bases and J by 3 bases, and 7 bases separated the two germline ends. Germline CDR1 reads KGHSH; CDR2 reads LQKENI. This CDR3 reads CASSPSVDYGYTF. In DNA form, the CDR3 reads TGTGCCAGCTCACCATCAGTTGACTATGGCTACACCTTC.

V and J are TRBV6-1 and TRBJ1-6; unclear D gene. Deletions cut 6 bases from V and 0 bases from J, with 9 bases between. Germline V gene data show CDR1 as MNHNS and CDR2 as SASEGT. The CDR3 sequence is 15 residues long. DNA for the CDR3: TGTGCCAGCAGGTTGCCGAGCTCCTATAATTCACCCCTCCACTTT. This sequence encodes CASRLPSSYNSPLHF.

The V and J genes are TRBV7-7 and TRBJ2-5; 12 bases fit TRBD2. There are 16 residues in the CDR3. The J segment lost 5 bases and the V segment lost 5 bases, leaving 9 bases of the junction unmatched. Germline CDR1 SSHAT, CDR2 FNYEAQ (reference sequence). CDR3 nucleotide sequence: TGTGCCAGCAGCACGGGGACTAGCGGGCAGGGGGAGACCCAGTACTTC. Amino acid sequence: CASSTGTSGQGETQYF.